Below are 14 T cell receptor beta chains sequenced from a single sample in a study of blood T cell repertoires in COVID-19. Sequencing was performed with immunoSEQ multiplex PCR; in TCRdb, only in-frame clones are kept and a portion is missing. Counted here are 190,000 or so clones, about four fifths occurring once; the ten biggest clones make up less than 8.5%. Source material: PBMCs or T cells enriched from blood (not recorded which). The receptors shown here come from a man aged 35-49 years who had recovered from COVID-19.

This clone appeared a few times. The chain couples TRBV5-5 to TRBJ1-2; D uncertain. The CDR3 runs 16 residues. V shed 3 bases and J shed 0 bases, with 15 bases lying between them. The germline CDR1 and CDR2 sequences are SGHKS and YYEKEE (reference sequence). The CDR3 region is CASSYLGGATNYGYTF. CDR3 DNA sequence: TGTGCCAGCAGCTACCTCGGCGGCGCGACTAACTATGGCTACACCTTC.

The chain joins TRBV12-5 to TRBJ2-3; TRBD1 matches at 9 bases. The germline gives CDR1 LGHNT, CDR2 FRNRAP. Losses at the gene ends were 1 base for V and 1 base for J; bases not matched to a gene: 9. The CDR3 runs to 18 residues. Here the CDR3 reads CASGLGDRVGLRTDTQYF. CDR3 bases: TGTGCTAGTGGTTTGGGGGACAGGGTAGGGCTCCGCACAGATACGCAGTATTTT.

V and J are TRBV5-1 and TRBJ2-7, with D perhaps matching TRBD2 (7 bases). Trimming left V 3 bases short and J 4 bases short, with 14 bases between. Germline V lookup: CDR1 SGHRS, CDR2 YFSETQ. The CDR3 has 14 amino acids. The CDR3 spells CASSSGGPGYEQYF. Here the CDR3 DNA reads TGCGCCAGCAGCTCGGGGGGCCCGGGGTACGAGCAGTACTTC.

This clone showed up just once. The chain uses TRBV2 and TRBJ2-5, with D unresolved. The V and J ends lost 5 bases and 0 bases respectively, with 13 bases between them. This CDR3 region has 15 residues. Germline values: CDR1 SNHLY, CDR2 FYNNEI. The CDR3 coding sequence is TGTGCCAGCAGTAGCTTTCTCATGAACCAAGAGACCCAGTACTTC. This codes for CASSSFLMNQETQYF.

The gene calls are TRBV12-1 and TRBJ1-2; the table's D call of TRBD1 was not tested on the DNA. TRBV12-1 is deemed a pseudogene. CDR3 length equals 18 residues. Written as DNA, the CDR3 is TGTGCCAGCAGCTTTGCCACAGGGGGACCATCCTATCTGAGGGGCTACACCTTC. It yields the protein CASSFATGGPSYLRGYTF.

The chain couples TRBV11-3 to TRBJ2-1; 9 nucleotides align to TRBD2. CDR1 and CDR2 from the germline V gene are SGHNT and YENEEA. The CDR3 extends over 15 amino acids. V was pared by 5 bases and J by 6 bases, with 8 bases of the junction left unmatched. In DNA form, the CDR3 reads TGTGCCAGCAGCCCCCGACTAGCGGTCTTCAATGAGCAGTTCTTC. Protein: CASSPRLAVFNEQFF.

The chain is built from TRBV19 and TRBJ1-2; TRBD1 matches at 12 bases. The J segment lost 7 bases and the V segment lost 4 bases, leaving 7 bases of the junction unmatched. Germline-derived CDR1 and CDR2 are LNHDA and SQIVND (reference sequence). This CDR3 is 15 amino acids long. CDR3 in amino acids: CASSTTGQGATGYTF. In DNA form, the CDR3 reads TGTGCCAGTAGTACGACGGGACAGGGGGCGACTGGCTACACCTTC.

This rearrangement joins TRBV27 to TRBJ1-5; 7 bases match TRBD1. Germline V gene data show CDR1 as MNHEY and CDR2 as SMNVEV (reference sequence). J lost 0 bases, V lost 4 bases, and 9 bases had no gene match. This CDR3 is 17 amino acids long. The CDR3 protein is CASSSTGQLFSNQPQHF. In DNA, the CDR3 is TGTGCCAGCAGTTCCACGGGACAGCTCTTTAGCAATCAGCCCCAGCATTTT.

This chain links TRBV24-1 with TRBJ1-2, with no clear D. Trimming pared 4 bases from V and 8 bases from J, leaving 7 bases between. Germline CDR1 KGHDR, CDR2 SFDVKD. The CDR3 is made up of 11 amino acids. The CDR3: CATSDAGGYTF. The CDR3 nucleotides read TGTGCCACCAGTGACGCGGGGGGCTACACCTTC.

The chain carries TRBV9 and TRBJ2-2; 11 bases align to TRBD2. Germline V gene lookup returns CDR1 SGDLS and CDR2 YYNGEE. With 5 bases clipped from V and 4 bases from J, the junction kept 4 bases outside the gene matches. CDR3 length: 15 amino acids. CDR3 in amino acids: CASSASGGSTGELFF. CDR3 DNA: TGTGCCAGCAGTGCTAGCGGGGGGAGCACCGGGGAGCTGTTTTTT. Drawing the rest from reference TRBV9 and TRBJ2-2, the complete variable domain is DSGVTQTPKHLITATGQRVTLRCSPRSGDLSVYWYQQSLDQGLQFLIQYYNGEERAKGNILERFSAQQFPDLHSELNLSSLELGDSALYFCASSASGGSTGELFFGEGSRLTVL.

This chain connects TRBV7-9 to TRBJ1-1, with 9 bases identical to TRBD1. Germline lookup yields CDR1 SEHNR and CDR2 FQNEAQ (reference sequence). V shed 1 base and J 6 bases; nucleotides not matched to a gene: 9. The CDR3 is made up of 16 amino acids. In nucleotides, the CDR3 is TGTGCCAGCAGCTTAGGGGGGGACAGGGATCTCGCTGAAGCTTTCTTT. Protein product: CASSLGGDRDLAEAFF.

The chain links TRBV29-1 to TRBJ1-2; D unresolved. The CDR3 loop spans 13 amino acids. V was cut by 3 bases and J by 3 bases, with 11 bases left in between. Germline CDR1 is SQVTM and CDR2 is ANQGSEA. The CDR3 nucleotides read TGCAGCGTTGAGGTGCCTAACCACTATGGCTACACCTTC. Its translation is CSVEVPNHYGYTF.

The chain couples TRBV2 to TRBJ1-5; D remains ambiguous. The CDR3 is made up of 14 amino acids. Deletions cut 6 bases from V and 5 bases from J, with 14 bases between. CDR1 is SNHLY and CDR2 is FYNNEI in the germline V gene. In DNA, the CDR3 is TGTGCCAGCAGCTCACTTGAAGCCCATCAGCCCCAGCATTTT. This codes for CASSSLEAHQPQHF.

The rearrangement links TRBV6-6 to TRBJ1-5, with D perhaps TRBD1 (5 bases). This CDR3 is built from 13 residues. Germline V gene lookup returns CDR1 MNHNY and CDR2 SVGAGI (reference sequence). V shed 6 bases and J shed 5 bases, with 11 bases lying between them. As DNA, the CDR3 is TGTGCCAGCAGGCAACCGGGGGATCAGCCCCAGCATTTT. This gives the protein CASRQPGDQPQHF.